This TCR beta chain comes out of a study of T-cell memory formation after mild COVID-19. On the study more broadly: TCR clustering was largely donor specific.

Study outcomes and limitations: Contracting CD4+ clones lay largely in CM and EM, with CD8+ ones residing in EMRA.

As regards this clonotype: Its target is not known.

Via MiXCR, TCRdb re-called the 5' RACE reads, giving one row per CDR3 protein. The sample has about 350,000 distinct CDR3 sequences; around 28% are singletons. The CDR3 is made up of 14 amino acids. Germline lookup yields CDR1 SNHLY and CDR2 FYNNEI. Trimming removed 7 bases from V and 2 bases from J; junction bases left unmatched: 7. The rearrangement joins TRBV2 to TRBJ2-7; 8 nucleotides align to TRBD1. The material sequenced was PBMCs or a T cell subset sorted from them (not recorded which). The receptor's source is an adult woman who had mild COVID-19 (a few samples of this study predate the infection). Cell type and time point are not known. CDR3 in DNA: TGTGCCAGCACCAAGGCAGGGGGCACCTACGAGCAGTACTTC. It yields the protein CASTKAGGTYEQYF.